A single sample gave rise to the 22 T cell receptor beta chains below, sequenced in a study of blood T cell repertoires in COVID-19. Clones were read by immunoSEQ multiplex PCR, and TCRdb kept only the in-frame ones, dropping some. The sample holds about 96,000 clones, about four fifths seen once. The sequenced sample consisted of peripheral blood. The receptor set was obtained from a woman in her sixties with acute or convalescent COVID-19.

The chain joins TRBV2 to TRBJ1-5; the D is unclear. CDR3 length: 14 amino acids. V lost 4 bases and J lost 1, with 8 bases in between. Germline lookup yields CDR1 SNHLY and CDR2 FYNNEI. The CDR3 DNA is TGTGCCAGCAGTGGAGGGCGCAGCAATCAGCCCCAGCATTTT. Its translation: CASSGGRSNQPQHF.

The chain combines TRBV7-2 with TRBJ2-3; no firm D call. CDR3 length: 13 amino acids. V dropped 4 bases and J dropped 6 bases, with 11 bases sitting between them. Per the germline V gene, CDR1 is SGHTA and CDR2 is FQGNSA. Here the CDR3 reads CASSYPLGDTQYF. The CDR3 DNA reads TGTGCCAGCAGCTACCCCCTGGGCGATACGCAGTATTTT.

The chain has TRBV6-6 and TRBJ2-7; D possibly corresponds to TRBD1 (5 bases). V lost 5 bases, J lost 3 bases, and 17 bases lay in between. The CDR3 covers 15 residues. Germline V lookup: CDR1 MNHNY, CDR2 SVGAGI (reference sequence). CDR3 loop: CASSAQGISYYEQYF. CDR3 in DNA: TGTGCCAGCAGTGCCCAGGGAATTAGCTACTACGAGCAGTACTTC.

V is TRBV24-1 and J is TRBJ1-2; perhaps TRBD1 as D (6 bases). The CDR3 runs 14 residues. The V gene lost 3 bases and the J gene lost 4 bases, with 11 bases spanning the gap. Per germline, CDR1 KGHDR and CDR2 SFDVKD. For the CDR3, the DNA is TGTGCCACCAGTGATAGGCAGGGGAGCTATGGCTACACCTTC. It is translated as CATSDRQGSYGYTF.

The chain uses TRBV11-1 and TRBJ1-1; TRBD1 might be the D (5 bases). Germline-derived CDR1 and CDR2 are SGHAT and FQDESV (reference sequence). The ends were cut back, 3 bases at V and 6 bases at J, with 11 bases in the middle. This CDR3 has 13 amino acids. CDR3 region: CASSLGGVAEAFF. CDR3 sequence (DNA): TGTGCCAGCAGCTTGGGGGGGGTCGCTGAAGCTTTCTTT. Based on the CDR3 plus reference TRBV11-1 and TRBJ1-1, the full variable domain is EAEVAQSPRYKITEKSQAVAFWCDPISGHATLYWYRQILGQGPELLVQFQDESVVDDSQLPKDRFSAERLKGVDSTLKIQPAELGDSAMYLCASSLGGVAEAFFGQGTRLTVV.

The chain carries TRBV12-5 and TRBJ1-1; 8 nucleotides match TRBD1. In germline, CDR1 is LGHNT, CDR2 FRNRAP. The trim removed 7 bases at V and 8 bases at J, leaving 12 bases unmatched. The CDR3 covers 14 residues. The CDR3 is CASVVGTGLAEAFF. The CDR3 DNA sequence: TGTGCTAGTGTCGTCGGGACAGGACTTGCCGAAGCTTTCTTT.

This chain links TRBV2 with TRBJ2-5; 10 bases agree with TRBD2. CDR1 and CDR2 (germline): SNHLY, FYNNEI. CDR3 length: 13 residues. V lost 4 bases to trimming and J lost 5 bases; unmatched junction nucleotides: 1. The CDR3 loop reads CASSGAGGETQYF. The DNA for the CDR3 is TGTGCCAGCAGTGGAGCGGGGGGGGAGACCCAGTACTTC.

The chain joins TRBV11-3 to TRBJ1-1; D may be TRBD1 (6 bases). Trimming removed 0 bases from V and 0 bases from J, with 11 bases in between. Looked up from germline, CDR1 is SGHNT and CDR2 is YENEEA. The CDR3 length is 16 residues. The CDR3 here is CASSLDSGHLNTEAFF. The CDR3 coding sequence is TGTGCCAGCAGCTTAGATTCGGGACACCTGAACACTGAAGCTTTCTTT.

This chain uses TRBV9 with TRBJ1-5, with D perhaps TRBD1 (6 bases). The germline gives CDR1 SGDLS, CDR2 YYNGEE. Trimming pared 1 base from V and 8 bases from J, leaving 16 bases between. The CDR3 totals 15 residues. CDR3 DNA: TGTGCCAGCAGCGTAAGGGGGAGCCGTGGCGAGCCCCAGCATTTT. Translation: CASSVRGSRGEPQHF.

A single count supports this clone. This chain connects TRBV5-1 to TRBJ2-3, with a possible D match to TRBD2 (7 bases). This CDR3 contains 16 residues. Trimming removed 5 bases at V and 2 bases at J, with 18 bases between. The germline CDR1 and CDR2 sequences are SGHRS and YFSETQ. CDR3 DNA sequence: TGCGCCAGCAGACGGGGGGCAGACCCACTCACAGATACGCAGTATTTT. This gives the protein CASRRGADPLTDTQYF.

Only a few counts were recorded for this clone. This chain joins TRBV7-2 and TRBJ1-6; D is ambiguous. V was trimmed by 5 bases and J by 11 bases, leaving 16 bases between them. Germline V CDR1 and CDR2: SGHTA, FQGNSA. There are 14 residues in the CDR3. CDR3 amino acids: CASSPRSPLPPLHF. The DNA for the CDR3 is TGTGCCAGCAGCCCGCGGTCCCCTCTGCCACCCCTCCACTTT.

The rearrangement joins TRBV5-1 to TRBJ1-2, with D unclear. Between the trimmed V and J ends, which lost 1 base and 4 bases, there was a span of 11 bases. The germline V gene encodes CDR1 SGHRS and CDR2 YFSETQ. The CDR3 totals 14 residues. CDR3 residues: CASSLSGGGYGYTF. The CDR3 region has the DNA TGCGCCAGCAGCTTGTCAGGAGGCGGCTATGGCTACACCTTC. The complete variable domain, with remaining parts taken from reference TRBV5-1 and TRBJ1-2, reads KAGVTQTPRYLIKTRGQQVTLSCSPISGHRSVSWYQQTPGQGLQFLFEYFSETQRNKGNFPGRFSGRQFSNSRSEMNVSTLELGDSALYLCASSLSGGGYGYTFGSGTRLTVV.

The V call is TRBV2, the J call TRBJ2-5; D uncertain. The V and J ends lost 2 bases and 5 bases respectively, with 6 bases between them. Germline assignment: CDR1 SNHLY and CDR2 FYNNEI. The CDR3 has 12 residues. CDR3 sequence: CASSEIVETQYF. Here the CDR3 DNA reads TGTGCCAGCAGTGAAATCGTCGAGACCCAGTACTTC.

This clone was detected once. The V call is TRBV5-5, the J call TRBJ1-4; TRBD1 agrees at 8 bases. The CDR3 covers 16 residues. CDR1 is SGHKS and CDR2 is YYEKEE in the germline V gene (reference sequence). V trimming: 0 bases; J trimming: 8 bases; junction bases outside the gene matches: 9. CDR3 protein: CASSLGQGIIMEKLFF. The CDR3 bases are TGTGCCAGCAGCTTGGGACAGGGGATTATCATGGAAAAACTGTTTTTT.

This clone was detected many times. The CDR3 DNA reads TGTGCCAGCAGTTACCAGGGGCCCAACGAGCAGTACTTC. Protein: CASSYQGPNEQYF. The chain joins TRBV6-5 to TRBJ2-7; D possibly corresponds to TRBD1 (6 bases). The germline CDR1 and CDR2 sequences are MNHEY and SVGAGI. CDR3 length: 13 residues. The V end was cut by 2 bases, the J end by 5 bases, with 10 bases between.

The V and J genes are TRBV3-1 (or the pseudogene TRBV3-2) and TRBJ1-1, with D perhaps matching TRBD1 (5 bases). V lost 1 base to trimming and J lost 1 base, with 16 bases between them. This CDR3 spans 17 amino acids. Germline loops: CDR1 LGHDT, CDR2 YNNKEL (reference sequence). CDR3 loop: CASSQGSVNRGNTEAFF. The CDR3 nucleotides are TGTGCCAGCAGCCAAGGATCAGTTAATAGGGGGAACACTGAAGCTTTCTTT.

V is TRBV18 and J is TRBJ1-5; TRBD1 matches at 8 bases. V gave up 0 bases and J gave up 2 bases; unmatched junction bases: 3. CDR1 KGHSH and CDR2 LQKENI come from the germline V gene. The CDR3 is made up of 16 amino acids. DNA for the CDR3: TGTGCCAGCTCACCACCTGGACAGGGAGGCAATCAGCCCCAGCATTTT. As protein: CASSPPGQGGNQPQHF.

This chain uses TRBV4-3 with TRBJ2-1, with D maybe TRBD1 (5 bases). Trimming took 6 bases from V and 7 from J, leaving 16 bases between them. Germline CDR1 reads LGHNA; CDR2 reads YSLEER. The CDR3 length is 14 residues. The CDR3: CASRNLGLGNEQFF. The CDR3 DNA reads TGCGCCAGCAGAAACTTGGGGCTAGGGAATGAGCAGTTCTTC.

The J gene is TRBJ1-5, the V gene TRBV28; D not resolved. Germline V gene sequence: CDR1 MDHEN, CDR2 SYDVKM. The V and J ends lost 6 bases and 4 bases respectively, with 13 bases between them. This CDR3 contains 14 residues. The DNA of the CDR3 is TGTGCCAGCAGCCTCCGGGTCGCTAATCAGCCCCAGCATTTT. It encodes CASSLRVANQPQHF. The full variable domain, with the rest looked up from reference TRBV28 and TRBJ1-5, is DVKVTQSSRYLVKRTGEKVFLECVQDMDHENMFWYRQDPGLGLRLIYFSYDVKMKEKGDIPEGYSVSREKKERFSLILESASTNQTSMYLCASSLRVANQPQHFGDGTRLSIL.

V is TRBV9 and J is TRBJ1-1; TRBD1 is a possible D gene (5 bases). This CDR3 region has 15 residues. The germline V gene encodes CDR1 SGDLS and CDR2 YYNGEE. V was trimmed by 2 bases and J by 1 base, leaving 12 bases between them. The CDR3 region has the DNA TGTGCCAGCAGCGTTGGGGGAGGGGAGAACACTGAAGCTTTCTTT. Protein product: CASSVGGGENTEAFF.

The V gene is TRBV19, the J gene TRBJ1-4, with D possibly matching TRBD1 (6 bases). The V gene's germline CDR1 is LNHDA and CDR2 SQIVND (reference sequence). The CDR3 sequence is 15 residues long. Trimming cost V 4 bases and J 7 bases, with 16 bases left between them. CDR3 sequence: CASSTTGSTGEKLFF. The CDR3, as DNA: TGTGCCAGTAGTACCACAGGGTCAACGGGTGAAAAACTGTTTTTT.

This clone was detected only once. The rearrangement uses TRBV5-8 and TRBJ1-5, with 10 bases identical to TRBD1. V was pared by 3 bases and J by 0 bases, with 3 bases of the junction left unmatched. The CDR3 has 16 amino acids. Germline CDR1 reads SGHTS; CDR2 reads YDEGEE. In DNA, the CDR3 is TGTGCCAGCAGCTCGGACAGGGGGGTTAGCAATCAGCCCCAGCATTTT. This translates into CASSSDRGVSNQPQHF. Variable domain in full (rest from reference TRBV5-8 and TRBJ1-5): EAGVTQSPTHLIKTRGQQATLRCSPISGHTSVYWYQQALGLGLQFLLWYDEGEERNRGNFPPRFSGRQFPNYSSELNVNALELEDSALYLCASSSDRGVSNQPQHFGDGTRLSIL.